The 32 T cell receptor beta chains below come from one sample, sequenced in a study of T cells after yellow fever vaccination (dated by TCRdb to between 2017 and 2020). The library was generated by 5' RACE. Sequencing took place on an Illumina HiSeq 2500. TCRdb trimmed the raw reads at Q25, called clones with MiXCR and kept productive beta chains. Records with the same CDR3 protein are collapsed into one entry carrying the most frequent genes and DNA. The sample profile shows about 42,000 distinct CDR3 sequences; 5.5% to 7.5% of them were found once. About 10% of the sample belongs to the ten largest clones. The sample's treatment or condition label is to be understood as: live attenuated yellow fever vaccine strain. This specimen consisted of PBMCs, either bulk or a sorted T-cell subset (CD4+, CD8+, memory, or dextramer-sorted; not recorded which), obtained 45 days after the yellow fever booster vaccination. These receptors were taken from a man aged 30 to 39 who received the YFV17D yellow fever vaccine.

This clonotype occurred many times. The chain recombines TRBV19 with TRBJ2-3; TRBD2 matches 9 bases. Looked up from germline, CDR1 is LNHDA and CDR2 is SQIVND (reference sequence). The CDR3 is made up of 17 amino acids. V was clipped by 7 bases and J by 2 bases; unmatched bases: 13. CDR3 in amino acids: CASNGQPAGGSTDTQYF. DNA for the CDR3: TGTGCCAGTAATGGGCAACCAGCGGGAGGTTCCACAGATACGCAGTATTTT.

This clonotype came up many times. This chain links TRBV12-3 or TRBV12-4 with TRBJ2-1; TRBD2 aligns across 10 bases. V dropped 3 bases and J dropped 8; count of bases not matched to a gene: 7. The CDR3 totals 15 residues. The CDR3 reads CASSFLGLARHEQFF. CDR3 nucleotides: TGTGCCAGCAGTTTTTTGGGACTAGCGCGACATGAGCAGTTCTTC.

V and J are TRBV7-2 and TRBJ1-3; tentative D call: TRBD1 (5 bases). There are 16 residues in the CDR3. CDR1 is SGHTA, CDR2 FQGNSA, per germline. Between the trimmed V and J ends, which lost 0 bases and 2 bases, there was a span of 11 bases. In DNA, the CDR3 is TGTGCCAGCAGCTTAGCGCCAGGGAATCCTGGAAACACCATATATTTT. This codes for CASSLAPGNPGNTIYF.

This clonotype showed up many times. The chain employs TRBV5-4 and TRBJ2-2; D possibly corresponds to TRBD1 (5 bases). Germline CDR1 SGHNT, CDR2 YYREEE (reference sequence). The CDR3 runs to 14 residues. V gave up 0 bases and J gave up 7 bases, with 10 bases separating them. CDR3 sequence: CASSLGGEVGELFF. The CDR3, as DNA: TGTGCCAGCAGCTTGGGGGGCGAGGTCGGGGAGCTGTTTTTT.

About this clonotype itself: It may be a read error: a sequence one base away is much more abundant. The chain combines TRBV5-4 with TRBJ1-3; D uncertain. The CDR3 runs to 12 residues. Germline assignment: CDR1 SGHNT and CDR2 YYREEE (reference sequence). This CDR3 is CASSFRGNAIYF. Here the CDR3 DNA reads TGTGCCAGCAGCTTTCGGGGAAACGCCATATATTTT.

This clonotype was observed many times. V usage is TRBV12-3 or TRBV12-4 and J usage is TRBJ2-7, with D perhaps TRBD1 (6 bases). This CDR3 comprises 14 residues. V was clipped by 5 bases and J by 4 bases, with 15 bases between them. The CDR3 loop reads CASSHRDNGYEQYF. The CDR3, as DNA: TGTGCCAGCAGTCACCGGGACAATGGGTACGAGCAGTACTTC.

This clonotype appeared many times. V is TRBV7-9 and J is TRBJ1-4; tentatively, D is TRBD1 (6 bases). This CDR3 has 15 amino acids. The germline gives CDR1 SEHNR, CDR2 FQNEAQ (reference sequence). V gave up 0 bases and J gave up 8 bases, with 13 bases separating them. In DNA form, the CDR3 reads TGTGCCAGCAGCTTAGCTATACAGGGAGGGGAAAAACTGTTTTTT. This gives the protein CASSLAIQGGEKLFF.

This clonotype was recorded at least ten times. V and J are TRBV11-2 and TRBJ2-1; 11 bases fit TRBD2. The CDR3 sequence is 14 residues long. The V and J ends lost 1 base and 9 bases, in that order; junction bases with no gene match: 2. Germline V gene lookup returns CDR1 SGHAT and CDR2 FQNNGV. The DNA of the CDR3 is TGTGCCAGCAGCTTAGGACTAGCGGGAATTGAGCAGTTCTTC. This encodes CASSLGLAGIEQFF.

On this clonotype: One base away lies a much larger clone, so this may be a sequencing read error. The V and J genes are TRBV12-3 or TRBV12-4 and TRBJ2-3, with D unresolved. V was pared by 6 bases and J by 6 bases, with 13 bases between. The CDR3 totals 13 residues. CDR3 residues: CASSLRVVDTQYF. CDR3 bases: TGTGCCAGCAGCCTTAGAGTGGTTGATACGCAGTATTTT.

This clonotype was seen repeatedly, ten times or more. The chain combines TRBV18 with TRBJ2-2; 7 bases agree with TRBD2. The CDR3 is 13 residues long. V lost 3 bases and J lost 6; bases outside the gene matches: 1. Germline CDR1 and CDR2: KGHSH and LQKENI. CDR3 protein: CASSPRESGELFF. The DNA of the CDR3 is TGTGCCAGCTCACCGCGGGAGTCCGGGGAGCTGTTTTTT.

This clonotype was found a few times. The chain couples TRBV15 to TRBJ2-7; 7 nucleotides match TRBD1. Germline V gene lookup returns CDR1 LNHNV and CDR2 YYDKDF (reference sequence). The trim removed 4 bases at V and 6 bases at J, leaving 9 bases unmatched. The CDR3 totals 14 residues. This CDR3 is CATSKGQGVFEQYF. The CDR3 DNA reads as TGTGCCACCAGCAAGGGGCAGGGGGTCTTCGAGCAGTACTTC.

This clonotype was recorded many times. The gene calls are TRBV27 and TRBJ2-3; D perhaps matches TRBD2 (5 bases). Germline values: CDR1 MNHEY, CDR2 SMNVEV (reference sequence). The CDR3 is 12 amino acids. Trimming removed 5 bases at V and 7 bases at J, with 10 bases between. CDR3 sequence: CASSPFGNTQYF. The CDR3 DNA reads as TGTGCCAGCAGTCCCTTCGGGAATACGCAGTATTTT.

In its sample, this clonotype was seen a few times. The CDR3 here is CASSALRGEQFF. CDR3 nucleotides: TGCGCCAGCAGCGCACTTCGTGGTGAGCAGTTCTTC. The chain combines TRBV4-3 with TRBJ2-1; no reliable D call. The CDR3 is 12 residues long. Trimming shortened V by 5 bases and J by 9 bases, and 11 bases separated the two germline ends. Germline V gene lookup returns CDR1 LGHNA and CDR2 YSLEER.

The V call is TRBV5-5, the J call TRBJ2-1; 11 bases are shared with TRBD2. Germline CDR1 and CDR2: SGHKS and YYEKEE (reference sequence). The ends lost 2 bases at V and 15 bases at J; junction bases unmatched: 7. This CDR3 spans 13 amino acids. The CDR3 spells CASSFLTSGIPFF. The CDR3 region has the DNA TGTGCCAGCAGCTTCTTGACTAGCGGGATTCCGTTCTTC.

This clonotype was seen many times. The chain joins TRBV5-8 to TRBJ2-7; TRBD1 or TRBD2 may be the D gene (5 bases each). Germline V gene lookup returns CDR1 SGHTS and CDR2 YDEGEE. The CDR3 covers 14 residues. The germline V and J ends were trimmed by 4 bases and 4 bases, with 15 bases remaining between them. CDR3: CASSKGTAGYEQYF. The CDR3 DNA sequence: TGTGCCAGCAGCAAAGGGACGGCCGGGTACGAGCAGTACTTC.

V usage is TRBV6-5 and J usage is TRBJ2-7; unclear D gene. Germline CDR1 reads MNHEY; CDR2 reads SVGAGI. The CDR3 consists of 13 residues. The V end was cut by 0 bases, the J end by 1 base, with 4 bases between. For the CDR3, the DNA is TGTGCCAGCAGTTACTCCCATTCCTACGAGCAGTACTTC. Protein sequence: CASSYSHSYEQYF.

The table lists this clonotype with many counts. The V and J genes are TRBV9 and TRBJ1-4, with D possibly being TRBD1 (5 bases). This CDR3 is 16 amino acids long. The germline CDR1 and CDR2 sequences are SGDLS and YYNGEE. V was clipped by 2 bases and J by 2 bases, with 13 bases between them. The DNA of the CDR3 is TGTGCCAGCAGCGTGGCAGGAGGGACGACTAATGAAAAACTGTTTTTT. It specifies CASSVAGGTTNEKLFF.

This clonotype was detected many times. The chain carries TRBV10-3 and TRBJ2-3; TRBD2 aligns across 9 bases. Trimming cost V 7 bases and J 1 base; bases outside gene matches: 12. The CDR3 has 17 amino acids. Germline values: CDR1 ENHRY, CDR2 SYGVKD. CDR3 sequence reads: CAIKAGGERLGTDTQYF. Written as DNA, the CDR3 is TGTGCCATCAAGGCGGGAGGGGAGCGCTTAGGCACAGATACGCAGTATTTT.

V is TRBV5-1 and J is TRBJ2-5; D not certain. Trimming removed 5 bases from V and 5 bases from J, with 19 bases in between. The length of the CDR3 is 15 residues. Germline CDR1 is SGHRS and CDR2 is YFSETQ. The CDR3: CASRSPSGAGETQYF. Written as DNA, the CDR3 is TGCGCCAGCAGATCCCCCTCCGGTGCCGGGGAGACCCAGTACTTC.

The J gene is TRBJ1-2, the V gene TRBV19, with unresolved D. CDR1 is LNHDA and CDR2 is SQIVND in the germline V gene (reference sequence). The CDR3 has 15 residues. With 1 base removed from V and 4 bases from J, the gap between germline ends came to 13 bases. The CDR3: CASSIVGSQSYGYTF. The CDR3, as DNA: TGTGCCAGTAGTATAGTCGGCAGTCAATCCTATGGCTACACCTTC.

This clonotype came up many times. The V gene is TRBV27, the J gene TRBJ2-7; D tentatively fits TRBD1 or TRBD2 (5 bases each). Germline CDR1 is MNHEY and CDR2 is SMNVEV (reference sequence). This CDR3 is 15 amino acids long. V lost 5 bases and J lost 3, with 17 bases in between. The CDR3 is CASSHYRTECYEQYF. CDR3 bases: TGTGCCAGCAGTCATTACAGGACTGAATGCTACGAGCAGTACTTC.

In this sample, this clonotype turned up a few times. The chain joins TRBV20-1 to TRBJ2-3; D remains ambiguous. V shed 0 bases and J shed 8 bases, with 6 bases lying between them. This CDR3 spans 11 amino acids. Germline V gene data show CDR1 as DFQATT and CDR2 as SNEGSKA (reference sequence). The CDR3 sequence is CSAREGFTQYF. The CDR3 nucleotides read TGCAGTGCTAGAGAAGGTTTTACGCAGTATTTT.

This clonotype has a count of ten or more. This chain connects TRBV6-5 to TRBJ2-3, with 7 bases matching TRBD1. V shed 2 bases, J shed 5 bases, and the junction held 13 bases outside the gene matches. CDR1 is MNHEY and CDR2 is SVGAGI in the germline V gene. CDR3 length equals 17 residues. CDR3 nucleotide sequence: TGTGCCAGCAGTTACGCGATGGGGACAGCTAAAAAAGATACGCAGTATTTT. The encoded protein is CASSYAMGTAKKDTQYF.

This clonotype was counted between two and nine times. The chain has TRBV12-3 or TRBV12-4 and TRBJ1-5; D is uncertain. CDR3 length: 14 residues. The germline V and J ends were trimmed by 4 bases and 1 base, with 8 bases remaining between them. The CDR3 bases are TGTGCCAGCAGTTCACGTAGGAGCAATCAGCCCCAGCATTTT. It encodes CASSSRRSNQPQHF.

This clonotype was seen many times. The rearrangement uses TRBV19 and TRBJ2-3; weak D call: TRBD1 (6 bases). Germline CDR1 and CDR2: LNHDA and SQIVND (reference sequence). V dropped 4 bases and J dropped 3 bases, with 11 bases sitting between them. This CDR3 contains 14 residues. The CDR3, as DNA: TGTGCCAGTAGTACGGGACAAGAAACAGATACGCAGTATTTT. This translates into CASSTGQETDTQYF.

This clonotype was counted ten times or more. The chain couples TRBV5-1 to TRBJ2-3, with D possibly matching TRBD2 (6 bases). CDR3 size: 14 residues. Germline values: CDR1 SGHRS, CDR2 YFSETQ. The V gene lost 6 bases and the J gene lost 2 bases, with 13 bases spanning the gap. This chain's CDR3 is CASTRRGYTDTQYF. CDR3 sequence (DNA): TGCGCCAGCACCCGTCGGGGGTACACAGATACGCAGTATTTT.

This clonotype was picked up many times. V usage is TRBV20-1 and J usage is TRBJ2-7; no clear D gene. This CDR3 is built from 13 residues. Germline V gene sequence: CDR1 DFQATT, CDR2 SNEGSKA (reference sequence). The V end was cut by 4 bases, the J end by 0 bases, with 10 bases between. The CDR3 here is CSAKSATSYEQYF. The CDR3 bases are TGCAGTGCTAAAAGCGCCACCTCCTACGAGCAGTACTTC.

This clonotype was counted ten times or more. V gene TRBV6-1 combines with J gene TRBJ2-4; D may match TRBD1 or TRBD2 (6 bases each). Germline CDR1 and CDR2: MNHNS and SASEGT. CDR3 size: 16 residues. V dropped 5 bases and J dropped 6 bases, with 20 bases sitting between them. CDR3 residues: CASSPSRRGAGNIQYF. CDR3 DNA sequence: TGTGCCAGCAGTCCCTCCCGCAGGGGAGCGGGAAACATTCAGTACTTC.

At least ten counts were recorded for this clonotype. The chain joins TRBV20-1 to TRBJ2-5; the match to TRBD1 covers 7 bases. V gave up 5 bases and J gave up 3 bases; unmatched junction bases: 6. The CDR3 is made up of 13 amino acids. CDR1 and CDR2 (germline): DFQATT, SNEGSKA (reference sequence). The CDR3 sequence: CSASQGTEETQYF. The DNA of the CDR3 is TGCAGTGCTTCACAGGGGACGGAAGAGACCCAGTACTTC.

The chain combines TRBV28 with TRBJ2-5; D possibly uses TRBD1 or TRBD2 (5 bases each). Trimming cost V 7 bases and J 2 bases, with 8 bases left between them. The germline gives CDR1 MDHEN, CDR2 SYDVKM. The CDR3 sequence is 12 residues long. This CDR3 reads CASTRGQETQYF. CDR3 nucleotide sequence: TGTGCCAGCACGAGGGGTCAAGAGACCCAGTACTTC.

This clonotype has at least ten counts. The chain has TRBV29-1 and TRBJ2-1; no firm D call. This CDR3 region has 10 residues. The V gene's germline CDR1 is SQVTM and CDR2 ANQGSEA. Trimming removed 2 bases from V and 7 bases from J, with 3 bases in between. In nucleotides, the CDR3 is TGCAGCGTTGAACTAAATGAGCAGTTCTTC. Amino acids: CSVELNEQFF.

This clonotype was counted only a few times. The V and J genes are TRBV12-3 or TRBV12-4 and TRBJ1-1; 7 bases are shared with TRBD1. The CDR3 is 10 residues long. Losses at the gene ends were 10 bases for V and 7 bases for J; bases not matched to a gene: 3. In DNA form, the CDR3 reads TGTGCCATCCGGGACAGTGAAGCTTTCTTT. It encodes CAIRDSEAFF.